These 32 T cell receptor beta chains originate from one sample sequenced in a study of shared clonotypes between healthy human individuals. Sequencing was performed with immunoSEQ multiplex PCR; in TCRdb, only in-frame clones are kept and a portion is missing. The sample carries over a million clones, about 80% recorded once. Input material: memory CD4+ T cells from PBMCs. Subset here: CD45RA-negative fraction. These receptor sequences come from a man aged 18-30 years in good health. Some clones in this sample may be carry-over from other donors' samples.

The chain has TRBV18 and TRBJ1-5; 9 bases are a match to TRBD1. The J segment lost 4 bases and the V segment lost 2 bases, leaving 15 bases of the junction unmatched. This CDR3 spans 19 amino acids. CDR1 and CDR2 from the germline V gene are KGHSH and LQKENI. CDR3 residues: CASSPGLQGALRGNQPQHF. The CDR3 bases are TGTGCCAGCTCACCAGGACTACAGGGGGCTTTGAGGGGGAATCAGCCCCAGCATTTT.

The gene calls are TRBV4-1 and TRBJ1-1; tentative D call: TRBD1 (6 bases). Between the trimmed V and J ends, which lost 5 bases and 5 bases, there was a span of 15 bases. This CDR3 is built from 14 residues. Per germline, CDR1 MGHRA and CDR2 YSYEKL. As DNA, the CDR3 is TGCGCCAGCAGCTTGGGACAATGGGGGACTGAAGCTTTCTTT. Amino acid sequence: CASSLGQWGTEAFF.

The DNA for the CDR3 is TGTGCATCGGGAGAAAGCAATCAGCCCCAGCATTTT. Protein: CASGESNQPQHF. The rearrangement links TRBV7-9 to TRBJ1-5; the D is unclear. This CDR3 is 12 amino acids long. Per the germline V gene, CDR1 is SEHNR and CDR2 is FQNEAQ (reference sequence). The full variable domain, its missing parts supplied by reference TRBV7-9 and TRBJ1-5, is DTGVSQNPRHKITKRGQNVTFRCDPISEHNRLYWYRQTLGQGPEFLTYFQNEAQLEKSRLLSDRFSAERPKGSFSTLEIQRTEQGDSAMYLCASGESNQPQHFGDGTRLSIL.

V and J are TRBV27 and TRBJ1-3; D is undetermined. The CDR3 runs to 13 residues. Germline V gene sequence: CDR1 MNHEY, CDR2 SMNVEV (reference sequence). The V end lost 3 bases, the J end lost 0 bases, and 3 bases lay between the germline ends. CDR3 amino acids: CASSFRSGNTIYF. The CDR3 nucleotides read TGTGCCAGCAGTTTTCGCTCTGGAAACACCATATATTTT.

This clone was counted ten times or more. The V gene is TRBV19, the J gene TRBJ2-3, with TRBD2 matching 8 bases. J gave up 0 bases and V 4 bases, and 15 bases lay outside the gene matches. Germline CDR1 and CDR2: LNHDA and SQIVND (reference sequence). The CDR3 is made up of 19 amino acids. CDR3 DNA sequence: TGTGCCAGTAGTAGGTCCGGCGGGGGGAGCGGCCTCAGCACAGATACGCAGTATTTT. Encoded protein: CASSRSGGGSGLSTDTQYF.

The V gene is TRBV20-1, the J gene TRBJ1-2, with D possibly TRBD1 on 6 matching bases. The CDR3 contains 10 residues. Germline CDR1 reads DFQATT; CDR2 reads SNEGSKA (reference sequence). Here the CDR3 DNA reads TGCAGCGTGGGGACAAGGGGCTACACCTTC. It specifies CSVGTRGYTF.

The rearrangement joins TRBV18 to TRBJ2-2; 11 bases are shared with TRBD1. The germline CDR1 and CDR2 sequences are KGHSH and LQKENI. Losses at the gene ends were 8 bases for V and 4 bases for J; bases not matched to a gene: 9. CDR3 size: 16 residues. CDR3 sequence reads: CASPAFGTGGTGELFF. CDR3 coding DNA: TGTGCCAGCCCTGCCTTCGGGACAGGGGGCACCGGGGAGCTGTTTTTT.

This clone was found many times. The J gene is TRBJ2-7, the V gene TRBV6-1; 8 bases are shared with TRBD2. The J segment lost 4 bases and the V segment lost 7 bases, leaving 6 bases of the junction unmatched. The CDR3 runs to 13 residues. Germline V lookup: CDR1 MNHNS, CDR2 SASEGT. CDR3 in DNA: TGTGCCAGCAAAATACTAGCGGAATACGAGCAGTACTTC. Amino acids: CASKILAEYEQYF.

This clone occurred many times. The V and J genes are TRBV5-6 and TRBJ2-3; TRBD1 aligns across 9 bases. CDR3 length: 18 residues. With V trimmed by 3 bases and J by 1 base, 12 bases remained unmatched. From germline, CDR1 is SGHDT and CDR2 YYEEEE. The CDR3 DNA is TGTGCCAGCAGCTCTAGGTTCCGGGACAGGGATGGCACAGATACGCAGTATTTT. Protein: CASSSRFRDRDGTDTQYF. Variable domain in full (rest from reference TRBV5-6 and TRBJ2-3): DAGVTQSPTHLIKTRGQQVTLRCSPKSGHDTVSWYQQALGQGPQFIFQYYEEEERQRGNFPDRFSGHQFPNYSSELNVNALLLGDSALYLCASSSRFRDRDGTDTQYFGPGTRLTVL.

V gene TRBV29-1 combines with J gene TRBJ2-1; TRBD2 is a possible D gene (5 bases). V was trimmed by 6 bases and J by 6 bases, leaving 15 bases between them. CDR3 length: 13 residues. Germline CDR1 SQVTM, CDR2 ANQGSEA. CDR3 sequence reads: CSVDFGKSNEQFF. The CDR3 DNA reads as TGCAGCGTCGATTTCGGGAAATCCAATGAGCAGTTCTTC.

The sample holds a few counts of this clone. This chain connects TRBV4-3 to TRBJ1-2, with D possibly being TRBD1 (5 bases). The germline V and J ends were trimmed by 7 bases and 8 bases, with 23 bases remaining between them. CDR3 length equals 15 residues. Germline V CDR1 and CDR2: LGHNA, YSLEER. The chain's CDR3 is CASKRGPRGSEGYTF. CDR3 coding DNA: TGCGCCAGCAAGCGGGGCCCCCGGGGTTCGGAGGGCTACACCTTC.

The chain links TRBV18 to TRBJ1-5, with a tentative D call TRBD1 (5 bases). V dropped 3 bases and J dropped 6 bases, with 18 bases sitting between them. This CDR3 spans 16 amino acids. Per the germline V gene, CDR1 is KGHSH and CDR2 is LQKENI. The CDR3 loop reads CASSPGASAILQPQHF. Written as DNA, the CDR3 is TGTGCCAGCTCACCTGGGGCCTCTGCGATCCTTCAGCCCCAGCATTTT.

The J gene is TRBJ2-2, the V gene TRBV9; 8 bases agree with TRBD2. The J segment lost 4 bases and the V segment lost 4 bases, leaving 6 bases of the junction unmatched. Per the germline V gene, CDR1 is SGDLS and CDR2 is YYNGEE. CDR3 length equals 15 residues. CDR3 bases: TGTGCCAGCAGCCCCGGGACTAGGGGCACCGGGGAGCTGTTTTTT. It encodes CASSPGTRGTGELFF.

This clone showed up many times. The chain couples TRBV19 to TRBJ1-2; tentatively, D is TRBD1 (5 bases). Germline V gene sequence: CDR1 LNHDA, CDR2 SQIVND (reference sequence). There are 13 residues in the CDR3. Trimming left V 4 bases short and J 3 bases short, with 9 bases between. CDR3 region: CASSRGVDYGYTF. DNA for the CDR3: TGTGCCAGTAGTAGGGGGGTCGACTATGGCTACACCTTC.

The chain carries TRBV5-1 and TRBJ1-3, with D hard to call. The V end lost 4 bases, the J end lost 4 bases, and 18 bases lay between the germline ends. In germline, CDR1 is SGHRS, CDR2 YFSETQ. The CDR3 has 16 residues. The CDR3 here is CASSLGLGLGGNTIYF. The CDR3 bases are TGCGCCAGCAGCCTAGGACTGGGTTTGGGAGGAAACACCATATATTTT.

This chain links TRBV29-1 with TRBJ2-1; D is perhaps TRBD2 (6 bases). CDR1 is SQVTM and CDR2 is ANQGSEA in the germline V gene. The V and J ends lost 7 bases and 6 bases respectively, with 13 bases between them. This CDR3 is built from 12 residues. CDR3 sequence (DNA): TGCAGCGCCTACGACGGGGGCAATGAGCAGTTCTTC. Amino acids: CSAYDGGNEQFF.

V usage is TRBV6-1 and J usage is TRBJ2-7; 11 bases are a match to TRBD2. V dropped 4 bases and J dropped 4; count of bases not matched to a gene: 12. The CDR3 contains 17 residues. The germline CDR1 and CDR2 sequences are MNHNS and SASEGT. The CDR3 here is CASSGKGTSGAHYEQYF. CDR3 in DNA: TGTGCCAGCAGTGGAAAGGGGACTAGCGGAGCCCATTACGAGCAGTACTTC.

Comments on this clone: The sample has other DNA sequences that encode this CDR3 too. The CDR3 DNA sequence: TGTGCCAGCAGCGTAGTCGGGGGGCAAGAGACCCAGTACTTC. Its protein is CASSVVGGQETQYF. This sequence joins TRBV9 and TRBJ2-5; 7 bases map to TRBD2. CDR1 and CDR2 (germline): SGDLS, YYNGEE. Trimming removed 0 bases from V and 2 bases from J; junction bases left unmatched: 1. The CDR3 extends over 14 amino acids.

This clone appeared a few times. This CDR3 reads CASSFQRGDTDTQYF. The CDR3 nucleotides read TGCGCCAGCAGCTTCCAGCGGGGAGACACAGATACGCAGTATTTT. The gene calls are TRBV5-1 and TRBJ2-3; 7 bases match TRBD2. Germline CDR1 reads SGHRS; CDR2 reads YFSETQ. With 2 bases clipped from V and 2 bases from J, the junction kept 5 bases outside the gene matches. The CDR3 is made up of 15 amino acids.

The chain employs TRBV18 and TRBJ2-7; 9 nucleotides align to TRBD2. Germline loops: CDR1 KGHSH, CDR2 LQKENI. The CDR3 is 15 residues long. The ends lost 6 bases at V and 2 bases at J; junction bases unmatched: 8. The CDR3 coding sequence is TGTGCCAGCTCCCCCAGTGGCGGGAGGGCCTACGAGCAGTACTTC. Its protein is CASSPSGGRAYEQYF.

This clone was counted a single time. The CDR3 here is CASSLGLAGVETQYF. In DNA, the CDR3 is TGTGCCAGCAGCCTGGGACTAGCGGGAGTAGAGACCCAGTACTTC. The genes are TRBV7-2 and TRBJ2-5, with 14 bases matching TRBD2. The CDR3 spans 15 residues. Trimming cost V 5 bases and J 4 bases; bases outside gene matches: 3. Germline V gene data show CDR1 as SGHTA and CDR2 as FQGNSA.

Note on this clone: One end of the junction fails to match germline, which may point to a read error. The J gene is TRBJ1-3, the V gene TRBV6-6; D is possibly TRBD1 (5 bases). Germline values: CDR1 MNHNY, CDR2 SVGAGI (reference sequence). The CDR3 has 15 amino acids. Written as DNA, the CDR3 is TGTGCCAGCAGGTACTCCAGGGTTTATGGAAACACCATATATTTT. Encoded protein: CASRYSRVYGNTIYF.

This clone was detected ten times or more. The rearrangement uses TRBV5-1 and TRBJ1-2; no clear D. From germline, CDR1 is SGHRS and CDR2 YFSETQ. CDR3 length: 15 amino acids. The ends were cut back, 0 bases at V and 6 bases at J, with 15 bases in the middle. In DNA form, the CDR3 reads TGCGCCAGCAGCTTGGTACCGAAACGTGGGGATGGCTACACCTTC. This sequence encodes CASSLVPKRGDGYTF.

This chain connects TRBV6-5 to TRBJ1-1, with unresolved D. Trimming pared 0 bases from V and 7 bases from J, leaving 12 bases between. Germline CDR1 is MNHEY and CDR2 is SVGAGI. This CDR3 region has 14 residues. The CDR3 sequence: CASSYSVREFEAFF. The CDR3 DNA reads as TGTGCCAGCAGTTACTCGGTTAGGGAATTTGAAGCTTTCTTT.

This clone appeared many times. The chain couples TRBV5-1 to TRBJ2-3; D is perhaps TRBD1 or TRBD2 (5 bases each). The CDR3 covers 14 residues. Germline lookup yields CDR1 SGHRS and CDR2 YFSETQ. The V end lost 7 bases, the J end lost 2 bases, and 14 bases lay between the germline ends. The CDR3 reads CASSGDGATDTQYF. Written as DNA, the CDR3 is TGCGCCAGCTCCGGGGACGGAGCCACAGATACGCAGTATTTT.

This clone was seen a handful of times. The chain couples TRBV7-3 to TRBJ1-1, with no clear D. Looked up from germline, CDR1 is SGHTA and CDR2 is FQGTGA. The CDR3 is made up of 13 amino acids. Trimming removed 1 base from V and 6 bases from J, with 9 bases in between. The CDR3 nucleotides are TGTGCCAGCAGCTTAATGGGTATGGCTGAAGCTTTCTTT. Residues: CASSLMGMAEAFF.

This rearrangement joins TRBV5-5 to TRBJ1-4; maybe TRBD1 (5 bases). This CDR3 comprises 16 residues. Germline V lookup: CDR1 SGHKS, CDR2 YYEKEE (reference sequence). V was pared by 5 bases and J by 7 bases, with 21 bases between. This chain's CDR3 is CASSEPGMYFSEKLFF. CDR3 DNA sequence: TGTGCCAGCAGTGAGCCAGGGATGTACTTTTCTGAAAAACTGTTTTTT.

J is TRBJ1-3 and V is TRBV4-2, with TRBD1 as a possible D gene (5 bases). The CDR3 is made up of 19 amino acids. V shed 3 bases and J shed 2 bases, with 23 bases lying between them. Germline CDR1 LGHNA, CDR2 YNFKEQ. CDR3 sequence: CASSQSTVGLGYPGNTIYF. The DNA for the CDR3 is TGTGCCAGCAGCCAGTCGACAGTGGGGTTAGGTTATCCTGGAAACACCATATATTTT.

The chain recombines TRBV11-2 with TRBJ2-1, with D tentatively TRBD1 or TRBD2 (5 bases each). Germline V gene sequence: CDR1 SGHAT, CDR2 FQNNGV. The V end was cut by 2 bases, the J end by 9 bases, with 17 bases between. This CDR3 is built from 15 residues. CDR3 sequence reads: CASSLQTRDDGEQFF. CDR3 nucleotides: TGTGCCAGCAGCTTACAGACCAGGGACGACGGTGAGCAGTTCTTC.

This clone was seen just once. The chain employs TRBV4-3 and TRBJ2-4; weak D call: TRBD2 (5 bases). CDR1 and CDR2 (germline): LGHNA, YSLEER. The CDR3 loop spans 15 amino acids. The V end was cut by 0 bases, the J end by 12 bases, with 18 bases between. The CDR3 DNA sequence: TGCGCCAGCAGCCAAGATAGGATGACCGCCCGGGATCAGTACTTC. Residues: CASSQDRMTARDQYF.

Details on this clone: This probably arose from a read error, given a far larger clone one base away. The rearrangement links TRBV7-9 to TRBJ1-3, with D possibly matching TRBD1 (5 bases). The CDR3 extends over 14 amino acids. Germline lookup yields CDR1 SEHNR and CDR2 FQNEAQ (reference sequence). The germline V and J ends were trimmed by 5 bases and 0 bases, with 8 bases remaining between them. CDR3 nucleotides: TGTGCCAGCAGCCGGGACCGCTCTGGAAACACCATATATTTT. Its protein product is CASSRDRSGNTIYF.

The chain joins TRBV28 to TRBJ2-3; D is ambiguous. V was trimmed by 7 bases and J by 3 bases, leaving 11 bases between them. CDR3 length equals 13 residues. Germline CDR1 is MDHEN and CDR2 is SYDVKM. The CDR3 protein is CASKLASTDTQYF. CDR3 DNA: TGTGCCAGCAAGTTGGCTAGTACAGATACGCAGTATTTT.